Listed below are T cell receptor beta chains from one sample, sequenced in a study of T cell responses to AZD1222 COVID-19 vaccine. Generated by immunoSEQ multiplex PCR, the TCRdb table keeps only in-frame clones and is missing some. The data contain tens of thousands of clones, around 86% of them singletons. Sequencing was performed on peripheral blood, taken on day 0 of AZD1222 vaccination. The receptors come from an adult in good health. The CDR3 runs from the conserved cysteine through the conserved F or W. The D gene is left open where the match is weak. Part of the rows lack a size; the others show once, few, many or a class for expanded clones.

V gene: TRBV3-1/TRBV3-2
clone size: .
J gene: TRBJ2-7
D gene: .
CDR3 protein: CASSYSYEQYF
CDR3 DNA: TGTGCCAGCAGTTACTCCTACGAGCAGTACTTC

V gene: TRBV6-2/TRBV6-3
clone size: .
J gene: TRBJ1-5
D gene: .
CDR3 protein: CASSSRDFQPQHF
CDR3 DNA: TGTGCCAGCAGTTCGCGGGATTTTCAGCCCCAGCATTTT

V gene: TRBV3-1/TRBV3-2
clone size: .
J gene: TRBJ2-7
D gene: .
CDR3 protein: CASSPRTTSYEQYF
CDR3 DNA: TGTGCCAGCAGCCCGCGGACTACCTCCTACGAGCAGTACTTC

V gene: TRBV7-9
clone size: .
J gene: TRBJ2-3
D gene: TRBD1
CDR3 protein: CASSFRTGGTDTQYF
CDR3 DNA: TGTGCCAGCAGCTTCAGGACAGGGGGCACAGATACGCAGTATTTT

V gene: TRBV28
clone size: .
J gene: TRBJ2-3
D gene: TRBD2
CDR3 protein: CASSPRGGSTDTQYF
CDR3 DNA: TGTGCCAGCAGTCCTCGGGGGGGGAGCACAGATACGCAGTATTTT

V gene: TRBV3-1/TRBV3-2
clone size: .
J gene: TRBJ2-5
D gene: TRBD1
CDR3 protein: CASSLPPGQQETQYF
CDR3 DNA: TGTGCCAGCAGCTTACCACCGGGACAGCAAGAGACCCAGTACTTC

V gene: TRBV21-1
clone size: .
J gene: TRBJ1-6
D gene: .
CDR3 protein: CASSKEGRGGRVPHF
CDR3 DNA: TGTGCCAGCAGCAAAGAAGGGCGCGGGGGCAGGGTGCCCCACTTT

V gene: TRBV7-2
clone size: .
J gene: TRBJ2-5
D gene: .
CDR3 protein: CASSLEQQETQYF
CDR3 DNA: TGTGCCAGCAGCTTAGAACAACAAGAGACCCAGTACTTC

V gene: TRBV7-8
clone size: .
J gene: TRBJ2-6
D gene: .
CDR3 protein: CASSFAGTSGANVLTF
CDR3 DNA: TGTGCCAGCAGCTTTGCAGGGACCTCTGGGGCCAACGTCCTGACTTTC

V gene: TRBV28
clone size: .
J gene: TRBJ1-3
D gene: .
CDR3 protein: CASSPPLGSGNTIYF
CDR3 DNA: TGTGCCAGCAGTCCACCGCTGGGTTCTGGAAACACCATATATTTT

V gene: TRBV7-2
clone size: .
J gene: TRBJ2-4
D gene: .
CDR3 protein: CASSSVGAGIQYF
CDR3 DNA: TGTGCCAGCAGCTCCGTAGGGGCCGGCATTCAGTACTTC

V gene: TRBV7-2
clone size: few
J gene: TRBJ1-6
D gene: .
CDR3 protein: CASSLLGSSYNSPLHF
CDR3 DNA: TGTGCCAGCAGCTTGTTAGGGAGCTCCTATAATTCACCCCTCCACTTT

V gene: TRBV2
clone size: .
J gene: TRBJ2-7
D gene: .
CDR3 protein: CASSPSYEQYF
CDR3 DNA: TGTGCCAGCAGCCCTTCCTACGAGCAGTACTTC

V gene: TRBV11-2
clone size: .
J gene: TRBJ1-1
D gene: .
CDR3 protein: CASSLERQTEAFF
CDR3 DNA: TGTGCCAGCAGCTTAGAGCGACAGACTGAAGCTTTCTTT

V gene: TRBV19
clone size: .
J gene: TRBJ2-3
D gene: TRBD2
CDR3 protein: CASSTLAGIGDTQYF
CDR3 DNA: TGTGCCAGTAGTACCTTAGCGGGGATTGGAGATACGCAGTATTTT

V gene: TRBV24-1
clone size: .
J gene: TRBJ2-6
D gene: TRBD1
CDR3 protein: CATSDLGQGDGANVLTF
CDR3 DNA: TGTGCCACCAGTGATTTGGGACAGGGGGATGGGGCCAACGTCCTGACTTTC

V gene: TRBV6-1
clone size: few
J gene: TRBJ1-5
D gene: TRBD1
CDR3 protein: CASRENTGGLNQPQHF
CDR3 DNA: TGTGCCAGCAGGGAAAATACAGGGGGCCTAAATCAGCCCCAGCATTTT

V gene: TRBV5-4
clone size: .
J gene: TRBJ1-1
D gene: .
CDR3 protein: CASSRDLLAEAFF
CDR3 DNA: TGTGCCAGCAGCAGGGACCTGCTCGCTGAAGCTTTCTTT

V gene: TRBV2
clone size: .
J gene: TRBJ1-2
D gene: TRBD1
CDR3 protein: CAIDGTGFHGYTF
CDR3 DNA: TGTGCCATCGACGGGACAGGGTTCCATGGCTACACCTTC

V gene: TRBV6-6
clone size: .
J gene: TRBJ1-5
D gene: .
CDR3 protein: CASSYIPGSQPQHF
CDR3 DNA: TGTGCCAGCAGTTACATCCCGGGAAGTCAGCCCCAGCATTTT

V gene: TRBV23-1
clone size: .
J gene: TRBJ1-6
D gene: .
CDR3 protein: CASSQSGDPAHNSPLHF
CDR3 DNA: TGCGCCAGCAGTCAATCTGGGGACCCAGCTCATAATTCACCCCTCCACTTT

V gene: TRBV5-6
clone size: once
J gene: TRBJ2-7
D gene: TRBD2
CDR3 protein: CASSYSGETYEQYF
CDR3 DNA: TGTGCCAGCAGCTATAGCGGGGAAACCTACGAGCAGTACTTC

V gene: TRBV6-2/TRBV6-3
clone size: .
J gene: TRBJ2-3
D gene: .
CDR3 protein: CASSHSRLALQYF
CDR3 DNA: TGTGCCAGCAGTCACTCCCGGCTAGCTTTGCAGTATTTT

V gene: TRBV19
clone size: .
J gene: TRBJ1-5
D gene: .
CDR3 protein: CASSFEGNQPQHF
CDR3 DNA: TGTGCCAGTAGTTTCGAAGGCAATCAGCCCCAGCATTTT

V gene: TRBV11-1
clone size: once
J gene: TRBJ2-7
D gene: .
CDR3 protein: CASSLPRVPYEQYF
CDR3 DNA: TGTGCCAGCAGCTTACCCAGGGTCCCCTACGAGCAGTACTTC

V gene: TRBV27
clone size: once
J gene: TRBJ2-7
D gene: .
CDR3 protein: CASSSTDYEQYF
CDR3 DNA: TGTGCCAGCAGTTCGACAGACTACGAGCAGTACTTC

V gene: TRBV5-1
clone size: .
J gene: TRBJ2-1
D gene: TRBD2
CDR3 protein: CASSLRTSGDNEQFF
CDR3 DNA: TGCGCCAGCAGCTTGAGGACTAGCGGGGACAATGAGCAGTTCTTC

V gene: TRBV19
clone size: .
J gene: TRBJ1-5
D gene: TRBD1
CDR3 protein: CASSIRDSDNQPQHF
CDR3 DNA: TGTGCCAGTAGTATCAGGGACAGTGACAATCAGCCCCAGCATTTT

V gene: TRBV6-5
clone size: once
J gene: TRBJ2-2
D gene: .
CDR3 protein: CASSYGIRFPGELFF
CDR3 DNA: TGTGCCAGCAGTTACGGTATCCGATTTCCCGGGGAGCTGTTTTTT

V gene: TRBV5-4
clone size: .
J gene: TRBJ1-5
D gene: TRBD1
CDR3 protein: CASSPVRGRVSCQPQHF
CDR3 DNA: TGTGCCAGCAGCCCGGTCAGGGGGAGGGTCTCCTGTCAGCCCCAGCATTTT

V gene: TRBV24-1
clone size: .
J gene: TRBJ2-3
D gene: TRBD1
CDR3 protein: CATSDSVGDYRGRADTQYF
CDR3 DNA: TGTGCCACCAGTGATTCGGTGGGGGACTACAGGGGGCGAGCAGATACGCAGTATTTT

V gene: TRBV15
clone size: .
J gene: TRBJ2-7
D gene: .
CDR3 protein: CATSRDHGDPYEQYF
CDR3 DNA: TGTGCCACCAGCAGAGATCACGGGGATCCCTACGAGCAGTACTTC

V gene: TRBV10-3
clone size: once
J gene: TRBJ2-5
D gene: .
CDR3 protein: CAIGAGARETQYF
CDR3 DNA: TGTGCCATCGGGGCCGGGGCGCGGGAGACCCAGTACTTC